These 5 T cell receptor beta chains were sequenced from one sample in a study of T-cell reconstitution after alpha-beta-depleted transplantation in children (dated by TCRdb to 2016 to 2017). The intended sense of this specimen's treatment or condition label: allogeneic hematopoietic cell transplantation with graft depleted of TCRalphabeta T cells and CD19 B cells. Libraries were built with PCR. Instrument used: Illumina HiSeq 2500. To normalize quantification of the TCRbeta repertoire, the TCR libraries were built with molecular barcoding that relied on unique molecular identifiers. TCRdb reworked the public reads: Q25 trimming with fastp, MiXCR clone assembly, productive beta chains retained. Every distinct CDR3 protein forms one entry, paired with its most common genes and DNA. Here the sample has 500,000 to 750,000 distinct CDR3 sequences; over 20% occur a single time. The ten most abundant clones make up 36% of the sample.

The sequenced sample was PBMCs, obtained before TCRalphabeta/CD19-depleted stem cell transplant. The receptors come from a boy under three years old with Wiskott-Aldrich syndrome, due to receive a stem cell transplant.

The chain recombines TRBV20-1 with TRBJ1-4; tentatively, D is TRBD1 (6 bases). V gave up 6 bases and J gave up 4 bases, with 18 bases separating them. The CDR3 runs 15 residues. CDR1 and CDR2 from the germline V gene are DFQATT and SNEGSKA (reference sequence). CDR3 region: CSAPDRQAGNEKLFF. The CDR3 bases are TGCAGTGCACCGGACCGACAGGCGGGTAATGAAAAACTGTTTTTT.

The CDR3 DNA reads TGCAGCGTTGCGGACAGGGGAAATTCACCCCTCCACTTT. Protein: CSVADRGNSPLHF. This chain links TRBV29-1 with TRBJ1-6; TRBD1 aligns across 9 bases. Germline V lookup: CDR1 SQVTM, CDR2 ANQGSEA. The V segment lost 4 bases and the J segment 7 bases; nucleotides outside the gene matches: 2. The CDR3 length is 13 residues.

This rearrangement joins TRBV20-1 to TRBJ1-5; D possibly corresponds to TRBD1 (5 bases). The CDR3 contains 16 residues. V gave up 3 bases and J gave up 2 bases, with 17 bases separating them. Germline V CDR1 and CDR2: DFQATT, SNEGSKA (reference sequence). Here the CDR3 reads CSARNLGARRNQPQHF. CDR3 bases: TGCAGTGCTAGGAATTTAGGGGCTAGGCGCAATCAGCCCCAGCATTTT.

This clonotype was found a few times. The chain employs TRBV6-1 and TRBJ2-3; the match to TRBD2 covers 7 bases. J lost 0 bases, V lost 6 bases, and 9 bases had no gene match. CDR3 length: 16 amino acids. Germline CDR1 and CDR2: MNHNS and SASEGT. As DNA, the CDR3 is TGTGCCAGCAGCCCCCAACTAGCGTTTAGCACAGATACGCAGTATTTT. It specifies CASSPQLAFSTDTQYF.

The gene calls are TRBV5-1 and TRBJ1-3, with a possible D match to TRBD1 (5 bases). Trimming removed 0 bases from V and 4 bases from J, with 11 bases in between. Germline lookup yields CDR1 SGHRS and CDR2 YFSETQ. This CDR3 region has 15 residues. This chain's CDR3 is CASSLEGARGNTIYF. DNA of the CDR3: TGCGCCAGCAGCTTGGAAGGGGCCCGAGGAAACACCATATATTTT.